This T cell receptor beta chain came from a study of blood T cell repertoires in COVID-19. Study-wide context: The United States, Italy and Spain were the sources of the acute and convalescent COVID-19 samples.

Participant ages covered roughly 18 to 89 years across about 22 US areas. Participant-given clinical history determined each cohort assignment. As handled by the study authors: Reference gene primer amplification yielded estimated nucleated cell counts. Using immunoSEQ multiplex PCR, the repertoire was profiled, and TCRdb retains in-frame clones only, with some absent. The DNA was the basis for D and trimming; V, J and clone size are from that table. The table has 95,000 to 150,000 clones, around 84% seen once. The CDR3 totals 11 residues. V was clipped by 2 bases and J by 7 bases, with 5 bases between them. From germline, CDR1 is MDHEN and CDR2 SYDVKM.

The sample was PBMCs or T cells enriched from blood (not recorded which). The TCR was taken from a woman between 25 and 40 years old who had recovered from COVID-19. The rearrangement links TRBV28 to TRBJ1-1; D remains unclear. The CDR3: CASSLGREAFF. The CDR3 coding sequence is TGTGCCAGCAGTTTAGGGCGTGAAGCTTTCTTT.